Sequencing of this T cell receptor (beta chain) was carried out in a study of CD8+ T cells in alopecia areata. RNA was isolated and reverse transcribed to cDNA, the sequencing template. This table comes from immunoSEQ multiplex PCR, and its TCRdb copy is limited to in-frame clones, with some not included. This sample has 100,000 to 150,000 clones, with roughly 54% found just once. The V end was cut by 2 bases, the J end by 2 bases, with 18 bases between. The CDR3 is 17 residues long. Germline V gene data show CDR1 as MGHRA and CDR2 as YSYEKL. Alopecia areata patients had lesional scalp punch biopsies and peripheral blood taken from them. This clone was recorded once.

The clonotype originates from a human donor with alopecia areata. The sequences come from CD4+ T cells sorted from blood, collected at week 0. V usage is TRBV4-1 and J usage is TRBJ1-2, with a tentative D call TRBD1 (5 bases). The CDR3 nucleotides read TGCGCCAGCAGCCAACCAGTTGGACCGGGGGAGAACTATGGCTACACCTTC. Amino acid sequence: CASSQPVGPGENYGYTF.